The clone carrying this T cell receptor (beta chain) was found many times. The sample originates from a study of CD8 T cells in ankylosing spondylitis. Quantitative 5'-RACE with molecular barcodes generated TCR beta libraries. In TCRdb, the 5' RACE reads were re-called with MiXCR into one record per CDR3 protein. Of about 140,000 distinct CDR3 sequences in the sample, around 6.6% were seen once. This sequence originates from a female donor with ankylosing spondylitis or in good health (not recorded which). Sequenced input: blood, either unsorted or a sorted T cell fraction (not recorded which).

CDR3 amino acids: CASSSDRGYNEQFF. The DNA for the CDR3 is TGTGCCAGCAGTTCAGACAGGGGCTACAATGAGCAGTTCTTC. The genes are TRBV12-3 or TRBV12-4 and TRBJ2-1; 8 positions match TRBD1. The CDR3 loop spans 14 amino acids. V was pared by 4 bases and J by 3 bases, with 2 bases of the junction left unmatched.